A single sample gave rise to the 25 T cell receptor beta chains below, sequenced in a study of shared clonotypes between healthy human individuals. Assay used: immunoSEQ multiplex PCR; TCRdb lists only in-frame clones, some missing. The sample consists of some 900,000 clones, over 75% of them appearing once. Material for sequencing was memory CD4+ T cells sorted from blood. Subset described: CD45RA-negative fraction. These receptors were taken from a man aged 18 to 30 in good health.

This clone was found once. This is likely a read error, given that the CDR3 carries no conserved phenylalanine or tryptophan at its end. The DNA is left out, because the CDR3 cannot be placed on it with certainty; the CDR3 is given as TCRdb lists it. V is TRBV20-1 and J is TRBJ1-4. The CDR3 totals 11 residues, both ends included. CDR1 DFQATT and CDR2 SNEGSKA come from the germline V gene (reference sequence). CDR3 amino acids: CSASDGDVVAL.

This clone was seen at least ten times. The chain carries TRBV5-1 and TRBJ2-7, with 10 bases fitting TRBD1. V lost 4 bases, J lost 6 bases, and 10 bases stayed unmatched. Germline CDR1 and CDR2: SGHRS and YFSETQ. The length of the CDR3 is 15 residues. This CDR3 is CASSLITGTGVEQYF. CDR3 in DNA: TGCGCCAGCAGCCTAATCACCGGGACAGGGGTCGAGCAGTACTTC.

The rearrangement uses TRBV4-1 and TRBJ2-1, with 7 bases fitting TRBD1. Trimming removed 0 bases from V and 4 bases from J; junction bases left unmatched: 12. Looked up from germline, CDR1 is MGHRA and CDR2 is YSYEKL. CDR3 length: 18 amino acids. The CDR3 bases are TGCGCCAGCAGCCAAGATTATGAAAGTGGGGGACAGTACAATGAGCAGTTCTTC. This sequence encodes CASSQDYESGGQYNEQFF.

This clone was observed a few times. The rearrangement links TRBV6-1 to TRBJ1-4; 9 nucleotides match TRBD1. Per the germline V gene, CDR1 is MNHNS and CDR2 is SASEGT. This CDR3 comprises 14 residues. J lost 10 bases, V lost 3 bases, and 6 bases had no gene match. The CDR3 coding sequence is TGTGCCAGCAGTGAGGGGGACAGGGTAGGAAAACTGTTTTTT. This sequence encodes CASSEGDRVGKLFF.

Many counts were recorded for this clone. The V gene is TRBV2, the J gene TRBJ1-2; D perhaps matches TRBD1 (5 bases). The V end lost 2 bases, the J end lost 9 bases, and 16 bases lay between the germline ends. This CDR3 region has 14 residues. Germline CDR1 reads SNHLY; CDR2 reads FYNNEI. The CDR3 DNA sequence: TGTGCCAGCAGTGAATCGGGGACTGGTTTAAGCTACACCTTC. Translation: CASSESGTGLSYTF.

This clone was detected once. Here the CDR3 DNA reads TGTGCTAGTGGTCTCCCAGGGAATCGGAACACTGAAGCTTTCTTT. Its protein product is CASGLPGNRNTEAFF. The genes are TRBV12-5 and TRBJ1-1; tentative D call: TRBD1 (5 bases). Germline V gene data show CDR1 as LGHNT and CDR2 as FRNRAP. The CDR3 sequence is 15 residues long. Trimming took 5 bases from V and 1 from J, leaving 14 bases between them.

On this clone: Compared with germline, one end of the junction differs, possibly owing to a read error. The chain couples TRBV6-1 to TRBJ2-7; 9 bases are a match to TRBD1. The CDR3 has 16 residues. Germline CDR1 is MNHNS and CDR2 is SASEGT. The CDR3 region is CAISDGTGRHLYEQYF. The DNA for the CDR3 is TGTGCCATCAGTGATGGGACAGGGAGACACCTCTACGAGCAGTACTTC.

V gene TRBV7-2 combines with J gene TRBJ1-3, with no clear D. The V and J ends lost 3 bases and 1 base respectively, with 10 bases between them. This CDR3 is built from 15 residues. Germline lookup yields CDR1 SGHTA and CDR2 FQGNSA. The CDR3: CASSFQQGSGNTIYF. For the CDR3, the DNA is TGTGCCAGCAGCTTCCAACAAGGGTCTGGAAACACCATATATTTT.

The chain combines TRBV6-6 with TRBJ1-6, with 9 positions matching TRBD1. Germline V lookup: CDR1 MNHNY, CDR2 SVGAGI (reference sequence). The V segment lost 7 bases and the J segment 7 bases; nucleotides outside the gene matches: 8. The CDR3 loop spans 15 amino acids. Here the CDR3 reads CASIALQGANSPLHF. CDR3 coding DNA: TGTGCCAGCATTGCCCTACAGGGGGCGAATTCACCCCTCCACTTT.

About this clone: Within the sample, other DNA sequences also encode this same CDR3. The genes are TRBV10-3 and TRBJ2-7; a possible D gene is TRBD1 (7 bases). Trimming removed 2 bases from V and 3 bases from J, with 14 bases in between. CDR3 length: 15 amino acids. Germline V gene lookup returns CDR1 ENHRY and CDR2 SYGVKD. CDR3 nucleotide sequence: TGTGCCATCAGTGAGATGGCAGGGGGGAGCTACGAGCAGTACTTC. Amino acid sequence: CAISEMAGGSYEQYF.

This chain connects TRBV30 to TRBJ2-1, with 8 bases that match TRBD2. Germline V gene data show CDR1 as GTSNPN and CDR2 as SVGIG (reference sequence). The ends lost 2 bases at V and 15 bases at J; junction bases unmatched: 6. CDR3 length: 11 residues. CDR3 protein: CAWSPREGLFF. Here the CDR3 DNA reads TGTGCCTGGAGTCCCCGGGAGGGTTTGTTCTTC.

This sequence joins TRBV29-1 and TRBJ2-7; 7 bases fit TRBD2. V gave up 5 bases and J gave up 2 bases; unmatched junction bases: 6. Germline CDR1 SQVTM, CDR2 ANQGSEA. The CDR3 has 13 residues. The CDR3 sequence is CSVSASGTYEQYF. Here the CDR3 DNA reads TGCAGCGTTTCGGCTAGCGGAACCTACGAGCAGTACTTC.

Only a few counts were recorded for this clone. This chain uses TRBV6-5 with TRBJ1-2; 7 bases fit TRBD1. This CDR3 has 13 residues. Germline CDR1 and CDR2: MNHEY and SVGAGI. V trimming: 5 bases; J trimming: 8 bases; junction bases outside the gene matches: 8. CDR3 nucleotide sequence: TGTGCCAGCAGTAACGGACAGGAAGGAGGCTACACCTTC. It translates to CASSNGQEGGYTF.

J is TRBJ2-3 and V is TRBV7-9; unclear D gene. Germline V lookup: CDR1 SEHNR, CDR2 FQNEAQ (reference sequence). V lost 5 bases and J 4 bases, leaving 22 bases between the germline ends. The CDR3 is made up of 17 amino acids. The CDR3: CASSLTWPASDADTQYF. In DNA, the CDR3 is TGTGCCAGCAGCCTAACTTGGCCGGCGTCTGATGCAGATACGCAGTATTTT. Full variable domain (missing parts from reference TRBV7-9 and TRBJ2-3): DTGVSQNPRHKITKRGQNVTFRCDPISEHNRLYWYRQTLGQGPEFLTYFQNEAQLEKSRLLSDRFSAERPKGSFSTLEIQRTEQGDSAMYLCASSLTWPASDADTQYFGPGTRLTVL.

The chain joins TRBV10-3 to TRBJ2-5; maybe TRBD1 (6 bases). The length of the CDR3 is 14 residues. Germline V CDR1 and CDR2: ENHRY, SYGVKD. Between the trimmed V and J ends, which lost 6 bases and 4 bases, there was a span of 15 bases. CDR3 nucleotides: TGTGCCATCAGCGGTCTGGGGGCTCGAGAGACCCAGTACTTC. Its translation: CAISGLGARETQYF.

The chain carries TRBV12-5 and TRBJ2-2; perhaps D is TRBD1 or TRBD2 (5 bases each). Germline CDR1 reads LGHNT; CDR2 reads FRNRAP. The CDR3 loop spans 17 amino acids. V dropped 0 bases and J dropped 5 bases, with 16 bases sitting between them. This chain's CDR3 is CASGLVLGTEGTGELFF. The CDR3 DNA reads TGTGCTAGTGGTTTGGTACTCGGGACCGAAGGGACCGGGGAGCTGTTTTTT.

This chain uses TRBV7-9 with TRBJ2-7, with 10 bases aligning to TRBD1. This CDR3 spans 15 amino acids. The ends lost 2 bases at V and 5 bases at J; junction bases unmatched: 6. Germline CDR1 and CDR2: SEHNR and FQNEAQ (reference sequence). CDR3 sequence reads: CASSLPGQGINEQYF. The CDR3 DNA sequence: TGTGCCAGCAGCTTACCGGGACAGGGGATCAACGAGCAGTACTTC.

This rearrangement joins TRBV6-5 to TRBJ2-1; TRBD2 matches at 11 bases. The CDR3 totals 15 residues. Trimming took 6 bases from V and 5 from J; bases not matched to a gene: 6. CDR1 is MNHEY and CDR2 is SVGAGI in the germline V gene. In DNA, the CDR3 is TGTGCCAGCAGCAAACTAGCGGGGGTCGACAATGAGCAGTTCTTC. Translating gives CASSKLAGVDNEQFF.

Comments on this clone: At one boundary the junction diverges from the germline segment, which might be a read error. V and J are TRBV5-1 and TRBJ2-2; D is uncertain. CDR3 size: 16 residues. CDR1 is SGHRS and CDR2 is YFSETQ in the germline V gene. This CDR3 is CASSLAEPAIPPRLGF. The CDR3 DNA reads TGCGCCAGCAGCTTGGCTGAGCCCGCGATCCCTCCCCGTTTGGGCTTT.

This clone was counted once. This CDR3 is also generated by other DNA sequences in the sample. V usage is TRBV30 and J usage is TRBJ2-1, with D uncertain. CDR3 length: 12 residues. Germline CDR1 and CDR2: GTSNPN and SVGIG (reference sequence). V was shortened by 0 bases and J by 7 bases, with 7 bases between the two germline ends. CDR3 sequence: CAWSVRGNEQFF. CDR3 DNA sequence: TGTGCCTGGAGTGTACGCGGAAATGAGCAGTTCTTC.

This clone was seen once. The J gene is TRBJ2-5, the V gene TRBV6-5; 10 bases fit TRBD1. Trimming at V came to 6 bases and at J to 7 bases, leaving 11 bases not matched to a gene. This CDR3 comprises 15 residues. Germline CDR1 reads MNHEY; CDR2 reads SVGAGI. Written as DNA, the CDR3 is TGTGCCAGCAGCCCCGGGACAGGGGCAGCGGGGACCCAGTACTTC. Translating gives CASSPGTGAAGTQYF.

The chain recombines TRBV6-6 with TRBJ2-1; 7 bases map to TRBD2. CDR3 size: 15 residues. J was trimmed by 1 base and V by 6 bases; bases with no gene match: 6. Germline-derived CDR1 and CDR2 are MNHNY and SVGAGI (reference sequence). CDR3: CASRPGTTSYNEQFF. CDR3 bases: TGTGCCAGCAGACCCGGGACTACGTCCTACAATGAGCAGTTCTTC.

The chain is built from TRBV7-2 and TRBJ1-5; tentative D call: TRBD1 (6 bases). The V gene lost 3 bases and the J gene lost 11 bases, with 14 bases spanning the gap. The CDR3 sequence is 13 residues long. Germline values: CDR1 SGHTA, CDR2 FQGNSA. The CDR3 loop is CASSFSQEGAQHF. CDR3 coding DNA: TGTGCCAGCAGCTTTTCACAGGAGGGGGCCCAGCATTTT. Full variable domain (rest looked up from reference TRBV7-2 and TRBJ1-5): GAGVSQSPSNKVTEKGKDVELRCDPISGHTALYWYRQSLGQGLEFLIYFQGNSAPDKSGLPSDRFSAERTGGSVSTLTIQRTQQEDSAVYLCASSFSQEGAQHFGDGTRLSIL.

The genes are TRBV6-5 and TRBJ2-7; D is undetermined. The V gene lost 0 bases and the J gene lost 7 bases, with 13 bases spanning the gap. This CDR3 is 14 amino acids long. Germline V gene lookup returns CDR1 MNHEY and CDR2 SVGAGI. The CDR3 region is CASSYSRIYGEQYF. The CDR3, as DNA: TGTGCCAGCAGTTACTCGAGGATCTATGGTGAGCAGTACTTC.

This chain links TRBV6-1 with TRBJ1-2; 7 nucleotides match TRBD1. The V gene end was trimmed by 6 bases and the J gene end by 8 bases; junction bases not matched to a gene: 9. The CDR3 length is 13 residues. CDR1 is MNHNS and CDR2 is SASEGT in the germline V gene. The CDR3 DNA sequence: TGTGCCAGCAGGGAAAGGGGGCGAGTCGGCTACACCTTC. Its translation is CASRERGRVGYTF.